The next 25 T cell receptor beta chains were all read from a single sample in a study of blood T cell repertoires in COVID-19. Generated by immunoSEQ multiplex PCR, the TCRdb table keeps only in-frame clones and is missing some. This table has 250,000 to 300,000 clones, roughly 90% appearing once. Input material: peripheral blood. The source of these receptors is a woman aged 25 to 39 with COVID-19, enrolled during active disease.

V gene TRBV5-1 combines with J gene TRBJ1-1, with TRBD1 as a possible D gene (5 bases). Trimming removed 5 bases from V and 2 bases from J, with 10 bases in between. This CDR3 is built from 13 residues. Germline loops: CDR1 SGHRS, CDR2 YFSETQ. CDR3 sequence reads: CASRSQGNTEAFF. CDR3 nucleotide sequence: TGCGCCAGCAGGAGCCAGGGCAACACTGAAGCTTTCTTT.

The rearrangement uses TRBV6-5 and TRBJ2-5; the D gene is possibly TRBD1 (6 bases). CDR1 is MNHEY, CDR2 SVGAGI, per germline. V was clipped by 6 bases and J by 1 base, with 15 bases between them. This CDR3 has 15 residues. CDR3 sequence reads: CASSVPGQSQETQYF. The CDR3 nucleotides read TGTGCCAGCAGCGTTCCGGGACAAAGCCAAGAGACCCAGTACTTC.

The V call is TRBV29-1, the J call TRBJ1-4; D uncertain. V gave up 6 bases and J gave up 5 bases, with 13 bases separating them. Looked up from germline, CDR1 is SQVTM and CDR2 is ANQGSEA. The CDR3 runs to 13 residues. Here the CDR3 DNA reads TGCAGCGTCGGAGGGTTAAGCAATGAAAAACTGTTTTTT. It yields the protein CSVGGLSNEKLFF.

This chain links TRBV5-6 with TRBJ1-1; D unclear. The CDR3 extends over 14 amino acids. Trimming stripped 4 bases from V and 4 bases from J, with 14 bases between. Per the germline V gene, CDR1 is SGHDT and CDR2 is YYEEEE. DNA of the CDR3: TGTGCCAGCAGCCTCCCGAAGGAGTTCACTGAAGCTTTCTTT. It specifies CASSLPKEFTEAFF.

This sequence joins TRBV5-1 and TRBJ2-7; 8 nucleotides line up with TRBD1. The CDR3 runs to 15 residues. J was trimmed by 4 bases and V by 10 bases; bases with no gene match: 16. Germline V CDR1 and CDR2: SGHRS, YFSETQ. The CDR3 sequence is CAAREMTGEGYEQYF. DNA of the CDR3: TGCGCCGCAAGGGAGATGACAGGGGAAGGATACGAGCAGTACTTC.

This clone showed up just once. CDR3 coding DNA: TGTGCCAGCAGTTCAACAGAGAACACTGAAGCTTTCTTT. Its translation: CASSSTENTEAFF. V usage is TRBV6-2 or TRBV6-3 and J usage is TRBJ1-1; D not certain. Germline loops: CDR1 MNHEY, CDR2 SVGEGT. V shed 4 bases and J shed 1 base, with 7 bases lying between them. This CDR3 contains 13 residues.

This CDR3 is CASRRGKVNTGELFF. CDR3 bases: TGTGCCAGCAGAAGGGGGAAGGTGAACACCGGGGAGCTGTTTTTT. The chain joins TRBV6-8 to TRBJ2-2; possible D gene TRBD1, 6 bases. V dropped 6 bases and J dropped 1 base, with 12 bases sitting between them. Germline V gene lookup returns CDR1 MNHGY and CDR2 SAAAGT. The CDR3 spans 15 residues.

This chain links TRBV5-4 with TRBJ2-3; possible D gene TRBD2, 6 bases. Germline V gene lookup returns CDR1 SGHNT and CDR2 YYREEE (reference sequence). The CDR3 totals 15 residues. The germline V and J ends were trimmed by 3 bases and 2 bases, with 13 bases remaining between them. CDR3 residues: CASSSAGTTTDTQYF. The CDR3 region has the DNA TGTGCCAGCAGCTCGGCGGGGACCACCACAGATACGCAGTATTTT.

This clone was seen only a few times. This sequence joins TRBV3-1 (or the pseudogene TRBV3-2) and TRBJ2-1; 7 bases line up with TRBD2. Looked up from germline, CDR1 is LGHDT and CDR2 is YNNKEL (reference sequence). Trimming took 4 bases from V and 3 from J; bases not matched to a gene: 6. The CDR3 is made up of 15 amino acids. CDR3 in amino acids: CASSLRERDYNEQFF. The CDR3, as DNA: TGTGCCAGCAGCCTGCGGGAGCGGGACTACAATGAGCAGTTCTTC.

The chain has TRBV7-9 and TRBJ1-5; 7 bases fit TRBD1. The CDR3 loop spans 16 amino acids. Per the germline V gene, CDR1 is SEHNR and CDR2 is FQNEAQ (reference sequence). The trim removed 4 bases at V and 2 bases at J, leaving 8 bases unmatched. The CDR3 DNA reads as TGTGCCAGCAGCTCCACACGACAGGGAGGCAATCAGCCCCAGCATTTT. Its translation is CASSSTRQGGNQPQHF. The full variable domain, its missing parts supplied by reference TRBV7-9 and TRBJ1-5, is DTGVSQNPRHKITKRGQNVTFRCDPISEHNRLYWYRQTLGQGPEFLTYFQNEAQLEKSRLLSDRFSAERPKGSFSTLEIQRTEQGDSAMYLCASSSTRQGGNQPQHFGDGTRLSIL.

This chain connects TRBV5-6 to TRBJ2-7, with a possible D match to TRBD1 (5 bases). V lost 1 base and J lost 6, with 8 bases in between. The CDR3 sequence is 12 residues long. CDR1 is SGHDT and CDR2 is YYEEEE in the germline V gene. The chain's CDR3 is CASSLIRGEQYF. CDR3 nucleotide sequence: TGTGCCAGCAGCTTGATAAGGGGCGAGCAGTACTTC.

This chain uses TRBV14 with TRBJ1-2; D unclear. From germline, CDR1 is SGHDN and CDR2 FVKESK. The CDR3 extends over 15 amino acids. V lost 2 bases and J lost 4, with 14 bases in between. In nucleotides, the CDR3 is TGTGCCAGCAGCCAAACTTCGGGTTCTCTCTATGGCTACACCTTC. Protein product: CASSQTSGSLYGYTF.

This clone appeared a single time. The rearrangement uses TRBV1 and TRBJ1-3; TRBD1, as called in the table, went unchecked against the DNA. TRBV1 is a documented pseudogene. This CDR3 contains 19 residues. The CDR3 loop is CTSSQEGPTGDLSGNTIYF. For the CDR3, the DNA is TGCACCAGCAGCCAAGAAGGACCTACAGGGGACCTCTCTGGAAACACCATATATTTT.

The V gene is TRBV5-1, the J gene TRBJ1-4; D remains ambiguous. The CDR3 is made up of 13 amino acids. Trimming took 0 bases from V and 12 from J, leaving 12 bases between them. Germline CDR1 SGHRS, CDR2 YFSETQ. Written as DNA, the CDR3 is TGCGCCAGCAGCTTGGCGGGAGGCCCCCAACTGTTTTTT. Protein product: CASSLAGGPQLFF.

The V and J genes are TRBV2 and TRBJ2-5; D may be TRBD1 (5 bases). The CDR3 runs 14 residues. The germline V gene encodes CDR1 SNHLY and CDR2 FYNNEI. The V end lost 4 bases, the J end lost 5 bases, and 14 bases lay between the germline ends. DNA for the CDR3: TGTGCCAGCAGTGGATTAGGCAGGGTGGAGACCCAGTACTTC. This encodes CASSGLGRVETQYF.

The V and J genes are TRBV9 and TRBJ2-1; 10 nucleotides match TRBD2. The CDR3 loop spans 16 amino acids. From germline, CDR1 is SGDLS and CDR2 YYNGEE. Losses at the gene ends were 4 bases for V and 4 bases for J; bases not matched to a gene: 8. CDR3 DNA: TGTGCCAGCAGCACATGGACTAGCGGATCGTACAATGAGCAGTTCTTC. As protein: CASSTWTSGSYNEQFF.

The chain joins TRBV29-1 to TRBJ2-1; TRBD1 agrees at 8 bases. The trim removed 5 bases at V and 6 bases at J, leaving 6 bases unmatched. Germline CDR1 SQVTM, CDR2 ANQGSEA. The length of the CDR3 is 13 residues. The CDR3 region has the DNA TGCAGCGTTACAGGGGGTTTGTTCAATGAGCAGTTCTTC. Protein sequence: CSVTGGLFNEQFF.

This chain connects TRBV4-1 to TRBJ2-7, with D unresolved. This CDR3 spans 18 amino acids. Deletions cut 0 bases from V and 2 bases from J, with 20 bases between. Germline V gene sequence: CDR1 MGHRA, CDR2 YSYEKL. CDR3 sequence (DNA): TGCGCCAGCAGCCAAGACACATTTGGCAACACCCAGACCTACGAGCAGTACTTC. Residues: CASSQDTFGNTQTYEQYF.

The table lists this clone with a few counts. The chain combines TRBV11-2 with TRBJ2-7; unclear D gene. The germline gives CDR1 SGHAT, CDR2 FQNNGV. The CDR3 covers 14 residues. Trimming pared 1 base from V and 0 bases from J, leaving 7 bases between. For the CDR3, the DNA is TGTGCCAGCAGCTTAGGTTTAGCCTCCTACGAGCAGTACTTC. Translation: CASSLGLASYEQYF.

The chain uses TRBV7-8 and TRBJ2-2; D is unresolved. The V gene lost 6 bases and the J gene lost 0 bases, with 11 bases spanning the gap. Looked up from germline, CDR1 is SGHVS and CDR2 is FQNEAQ. The CDR3 totals 15 residues. The CDR3 nucleotides are TGTGCCAGCAGACGCGCCTCTTCGAACACCGGGGAGCTGTTTTTT. Translation: CASRRASSNTGELFF.

The J gene is TRBJ2-1, the V gene TRBV19; TRBD2 aligns across 11 bases. This CDR3 contains 15 residues. Losses at the gene ends were 5 bases for V and 5 bases for J; bases not matched to a gene: 5. Germline assignment: CDR1 LNHDA and CDR2 SQIVND (reference sequence). DNA for the CDR3: TGTGCCAGTAGTTGGGGGACTAGCGGAAACAATGAGCAGTTCTTC. Protein sequence: CASSWGTSGNNEQFF.

V and J are TRBV29-1 and TRBJ2-3; D is perhaps TRBD2 (5 bases). The CDR3 covers 13 residues. Looked up from germline, CDR1 is SQVTM and CDR2 is ANQGSEA. The V end lost 6 bases, the J end lost 2 bases, and 12 bases lay between the germline ends. Here the CDR3 reads CSVEEVNTDTQYF. The CDR3 DNA is TGCAGCGTAGAGGAGGTTAACACAGATACGCAGTATTTT.

V is TRBV11-2 and J is TRBJ2-7, with TRBD1 as a possible D gene (5 bases). V was shortened by 4 bases and J by 2 bases, with 12 bases between the two germline ends. Germline V lookup: CDR1 SGHAT, CDR2 FQNNGV. The CDR3 has 14 amino acids. CDR3 nucleotides: TGTGCCAGCAGCTCCCCGACAGTTACCTACGAGCAGTACTTC. Protein: CASSSPTVTYEQYF.

Only one count was recorded for this clone. The chain links TRBV7-2 to TRBJ2-7, with TRBD1 as a possible D gene (5 bases). The CDR3 extends over 15 amino acids. Germline V gene sequence: CDR1 SGHTA, CDR2 FQGNSA. Deletions cut 5 bases from V and 0 bases from J, with 14 bases between. CDR3 sequence (DNA): TGTGCCAGCAGCGCCCCGGTCCAGGGCTCCTACGAGCAGTACTTC. Its translation is CASSAPVQGSYEQYF. Full variable domain (outside the CDR3, taken from reference TRBV7-2 and TRBJ2-7): GAGVSQSPSNKVTEKGKDVELRCDPISGHTALYWYRQSLGQGLEFLIYFQGNSAPDKSGLPSDRFSAERTGGSVSTLTIQRTQQEDSAVYLCASSAPVQGSYEQYFGPGTRLTVT.

This chain links TRBV7-7 with TRBJ1-3; D is uncertain. CDR3 length: 15 amino acids. The germline V and J ends were trimmed by 0 bases and 3 bases, with 9 bases remaining between them. Germline V CDR1 and CDR2: SSHAT, FNYEAQ (reference sequence). For the CDR3, the DNA is TGTGCCAGCAGCTTAGCCGGGTCTGGTGGAAACACCATATATTTT. Its translation is CASSLAGSGGNTIYF. Full variable domain (outside the CDR3, taken from reference TRBV7-7 and TRBJ1-3): GAGVSQSPRYKVTKRGQDVTLRCDPISSHATLYWYQQALGQGPEFLTYFNYEAQPDKSGLPSDRFSAERPEGSISTLTIQRTEQRDSAMYRCASSLAGSGGNTIYFGEGSWLTVV.